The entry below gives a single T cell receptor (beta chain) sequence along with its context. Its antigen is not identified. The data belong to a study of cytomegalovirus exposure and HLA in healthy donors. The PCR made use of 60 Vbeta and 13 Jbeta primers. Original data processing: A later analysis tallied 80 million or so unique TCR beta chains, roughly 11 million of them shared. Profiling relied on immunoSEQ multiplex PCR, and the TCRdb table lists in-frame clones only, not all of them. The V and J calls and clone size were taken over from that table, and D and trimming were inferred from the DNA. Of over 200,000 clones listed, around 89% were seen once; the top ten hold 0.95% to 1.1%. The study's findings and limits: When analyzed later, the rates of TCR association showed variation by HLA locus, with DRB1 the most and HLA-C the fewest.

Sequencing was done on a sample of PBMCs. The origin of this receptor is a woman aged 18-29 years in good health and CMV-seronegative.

The DNA of the CDR3 is TGTGCCAGCAGGGAGGAAACAGATACGCAGTATTTT. This translates into CASREETDTQYF. J is TRBJ2-3 and V is TRBV2; maybe TRBD2 (5 bases). The germline CDR1 and CDR2 sequences are SNHLY and FYNNEI. Trimming stripped 6 bases from V and 3 bases from J, with 7 bases between. The CDR3 is made up of 12 amino acids.